Below, one T cell receptor (beta chain) is given with its context. What it binds is not known. TCRdb's table, derived via immunoSEQ multiplex PCR, lists solely in-frame clones and lacks some. The top ten clones hold under 5% of a sample with roughly 150,000 clones, 80% to 95% of them seen once. CDR3 length equals 16 residues. Trimming removed 2 bases from V and 0 bases from J, with 11 bases in between. Germline assignment: CDR1 MGHRA and CDR2 YSYEKL. This entry belongs to a study of T cell responses to AZD1222 COVID-19 vaccine. Study-level information: Pooled samples include second doses given at about 4 or 12 weeks. Findings of the study overall: Just a handful of people given AZD1222 tested seropositive at baseline. A mostly white British donor set with more females was recruited, and clonal diversity was possibly underestimated.

The gene calls are TRBV4-1 and TRBJ2-1; unclear D gene. This receptor was taken from an adult in good health. Sample: peripheral blood, taken on day 0 of AZD1222 vaccination. The CDR3 nucleotides are TGCGCCAGCAGCCAATTACCCAGGTACTCCTACAATGAGCAGTTCTTC. Residues: CASSQLPRYSYNEQFF.